The source of this T cell receptor beta chain is a study of shared clonotypes between healthy human individuals. Study as a whole: Samples came from two female and a few male donors aged 18 to 49. The study, taken as a whole, reports: Naive subsets generally had larger estimated richness than memory subsets. Rarefaction analysis demonstrated incomplete sorted-subset sequencing notwithstanding large depth.

A note on this clone: Its target is unknown.

The V end lost 7 bases, the J end lost 1 base, and 14 bases lay between the germline ends. Germline V CDR1 and CDR2: MDHEN, SYDVKM. The CDR3 loop spans 15 amino acids. TCRdb's table, derived via immunoSEQ multiplex PCR, lists solely in-frame clones and lacks some. Of about 2 million clones in the sample, roughly 94% are singletons; the top ten hold 0.1% to 0.15%. This receptor was taken from a man aged 18 to 30 in good health. Sequencing used naive CD4+ T cells sorted from blood. Subset in this sample: CD45RA+ positively selected. The rearrangement uses TRBV28 and TRBJ1-5; TRBD1 might be the D (6 bases). CDR3 nucleotide sequence: TGTGCCAGCACCCTAGGGGGGACGAGCAATCAGCCCCAGCATTTT. It is translated as CASTLGGTSNQPQHF.